The entry below describes one T cell receptor beta chain. Germline V gene data show CDR1 as SQVTM and CDR2 as ANQGSEA. The CDR3 consists of 13 residues. Trimming at V came to 6 bases and at J to 4 bases, leaving 5 bases not matched to a gene. This specimen comes from a study of cytomegalovirus exposure and HLA in healthy donors. Use of 60 Vbeta and 13 Jbeta primers characterized the PCR. Some clones are missing from TCRdb's copy, which holds only in-frame ones; the method was immunoSEQ multiplex PCR. Here the sample spans more than 90,000 clones, roughly 74% being singletons. Sequencing was done on a sample of PBMCs. The genes are TRBV29-1 and TRBJ1-5; 8 bases align to TRBD1. This TCR was sampled from a woman between 25 and 40 years old in good health and CMV-seronegative. DNA for the CDR3: TGCAGCGTCCGGACAGGGACTAATCAGCCCCAGCATTTT. It codes for CSVRTGTNQPQHF.